Following are 22 T cell receptor beta chains from one sample sequenced in a study of radiation and T cells in renal cell carcinoma. Sequenced by immunoSEQ multiplex PCR; TCRdb stores in-frame clones only, minus some. This sample has some 150,000 clones, with 70% to 90% found just once. Time point indicated: baseline pretreatment blood. Treatment indicated: 15 Gy SBRT to primary tumor, nephrectomy 4 weeks later. The sample consisted of blood, taken from a patient whose treatment included radiotherapy and nephrectomy. These receptors were collected from a woman in her fifties or sixties with renal cell carcinoma.

This chain connects TRBV4-1 to TRBJ1-4, with D perhaps matching TRBD1 (6 bases). V was clipped by 6 bases and J by 8 bases, with 19 bases between them. The V gene's germline CDR1 is MGHRA and CDR2 YSYEKL. The CDR3 is 15 amino acids. The CDR3 nucleotides are TGCGCCAGCAGACAAATTACAGGGTATGGGGAAAAACTGTTTTTT. Protein sequence: CASRQITGYGEKLFF.

This chain links TRBV11-3 with TRBJ1-5; a possible D gene is TRBD1 (6 bases). Germline CDR1 is SGHNT and CDR2 is YENEEA. This CDR3 has 20 amino acids. Trimming stripped 5 bases from V and 0 bases from J, with 26 bases between. In DNA form, the CDR3 reads TGTGCCAGCAGCAAGTATACAGGGCTCGAAAGGTGTCTTAGCAATCAGCCCCAGCATTTT. Amino acid sequence: CASSKYTGLERCLSNQPQHF.

V and J are TRBV7-2 and TRBJ1-1; TRBD1 might be the D (5 bases). Germline V gene data show CDR1 as SGHTA and CDR2 as FQGNSA. V was trimmed by 1 base and J by 6 bases, leaving 9 bases between them. The CDR3 length is 13 residues. CDR3 loop: CASSLEGSSEAFF. The CDR3 DNA reads TGTGCCAGCAGCTTAGAGGGGAGCTCTGAAGCTTTCTTT.

This chain connects TRBV5-8 to TRBJ1-5; D is uncertain. The CDR3 contains 17 residues. V was shortened by 4 bases and J by 2 bases, with 19 bases between the two germline ends. Germline V CDR1 and CDR2: SGHTS, YDEGEE. This CDR3 is CASSHFFGKRGNQPQHF. The CDR3 DNA is TGTGCCAGCAGCCACTTTTTTGGGAAACGGGGCAATCAGCCCCAGCATTTT.

This rearrangement joins TRBV6-5 to TRBJ1-2, with D tentatively TRBD1 (6 bases). Trimming cost V 2 bases and J 0 bases, with 13 bases left between them. Germline loops: CDR1 MNHEY, CDR2 SVGAGI. The CDR3 consists of 16 residues. CDR3 in amino acids: CASSYGTGRANYGYTF. The CDR3 coding sequence is TGTGCCAGCAGTTACGGTACAGGGAGAGCTAACTATGGCTACACCTTC.

This clone appeared a single time. The chain links TRBV19 to TRBJ1-4; 7 positions match TRBD1. V shed 9 bases and J 5 bases; nucleotides not matched to a gene: 3. The CDR3 has 12 residues. Germline values: CDR1 LNHDA, CDR2 SQIVND (reference sequence). This CDR3 reads CASRDRNEKLFF. In DNA, the CDR3 is TGTGCCAGCCGGGACAGAAATGAAAAACTGTTTTTT.

CDR3 sequence reads: CASSPAGGDGYTF. DNA of the CDR3: TGTGCCAGCAGTCCCGCAGGGGGCGATGGCTACACCTTC. The genes are TRBV6-5 and TRBJ1-2, with 8 bases that match TRBD1. CDR1 and CDR2 from the germline V gene are MNHEY and SVGAGI. The CDR3 sequence is 13 residues long. Trimming cost V 5 bases and J 6 bases; bases outside gene matches: 5.

The chain is built from TRBV9 and TRBJ1-6, with 7 bases matching TRBD1. This CDR3 has 15 amino acids. V shed 4 bases and J 7 bases; nucleotides not matched to a gene: 8. The germline gives CDR1 SGDLS, CDR2 YYNGEE. CDR3 in amino acids: CASSPSVGGNSPLHF. In DNA form, the CDR3 reads TGTGCCAGCAGCCCCTCAGTAGGGGGCAATTCACCCCTCCACTTT.

This chain uses TRBV7-8 with TRBJ1-1, with 12 bases matching TRBD1. CDR1 and CDR2 (germline): SGHVS, FQNEAQ. The J segment lost 5 bases and the V segment lost 4 bases, leaving 11 bases of the junction unmatched. The CDR3 loop spans 17 amino acids. Here the CDR3 DNA reads TGTGCCAGCAGCTCCCCACCCTGGGACAGGGGGCGTACTGAAGCTTTCTTT. This codes for CASSSPPWDRGRTEAFF.

The CDR3 DNA sequence: TGCAGCGTTGAAGATCGGCTGAGGAACACTGAAGCTTTCTTT. It specifies CSVEDRLRNTEAFF. The gene calls are TRBV29-1 and TRBJ1-1; D gene unclear. CDR1 SQVTM and CDR2 ANQGSEA come from the germline V gene. V gave up 0 bases and J gave up 1 base, with 9 bases separating them. This CDR3 has 14 residues.

The J gene is TRBJ2-5, the V gene TRBV11-1, with 8 bases identical to TRBD2. Germline V gene lookup returns CDR1 SGHAT and CDR2 FQDESV (reference sequence). The V segment lost 1 base and the J segment 5 bases; nucleotides outside the gene matches: 6. This CDR3 comprises 15 residues. The CDR3 region has the DNA TGTGCCAGCAGCTTAGGACGGGGGGGGATGGAGACCCAGTACTTC. This encodes CASSLGRGGMETQYF.

The chain has TRBV29-1 and TRBJ2-6; D gene unclear. The V end was cut by 2 bases, the J end by 0 bases, with 5 bases between. Germline assignment: CDR1 SQVTM and CDR2 ANQGSEA. CDR3 size: 14 residues. CDR3 nucleotides: TGCAGCGTTGAAAAGAGCTCTGGGGCCAACGTCCTGACTTTC. Translating gives CSVEKSSGANVLTF.

The V call is TRBV11-2, the J call TRBJ1-2; 8 bases are shared with TRBD1. CDR3 size: 17 residues. Trimming removed 4 bases from V and 2 bases from J; junction bases left unmatched: 12. From germline, CDR1 is SGHAT and CDR2 FQNNGV. The CDR3 DNA follows: TGTGCCAGCAGCTCCTTATACCGGGCAGGGGGCAACTATGGCTACACCTTC. This gives the protein CASSSLYRAGGNYGYTF.

The gene calls are TRBV6-1 and TRBJ2-2; tentative D call: TRBD2 (7 bases). The CDR3 is 16 amino acids. V lost 2 bases to trimming and J lost 6 bases, with 16 bases between them. The germline CDR1 and CDR2 sequences are MNHNS and SASEGT. The CDR3 DNA is TGTGCCAGCAGTGAAAGTAGGGGGGGGCAGGCCGGGGAGCTGTTTTTT. This translates into CASSESRGGQAGELFF.

The chain has TRBV7-9 and TRBJ2-3; TRBD2 matches 8 bases. This CDR3 is built from 15 residues. The V segment lost 5 bases and the J segment 0 bases; nucleotides outside the gene matches: 4. Germline CDR1 reads SEHNR; CDR2 reads FQNEAQ (reference sequence). This CDR3 reads CASSPGGGSTDTQYF. The CDR3 coding sequence is TGTGCCAGCAGCCCGGGGGGGGGAAGCACAGATACGCAGTATTTT.

Only a few counts were recorded for this clone. This rearrangement joins TRBV9 to TRBJ1-1; D gene ambiguous. The V gene lost 4 bases and the J gene lost 7 bases, with 20 bases spanning the gap. This CDR3 region has 15 residues. Looked up from germline, CDR1 is SGDLS and CDR2 is YYNGEE. In nucleotides, the CDR3 is TGTGCCAGCAGCTCTAGAGTCGCAGATCGGAATGAAGCTTTCTTT. Encoded protein: CASSSRVADRNEAFF.

The chain joins TRBV7-8 to TRBJ1-2; no clear D. Germline loops: CDR1 SGHVS, CDR2 FQNEAQ. Trimming stripped 1 base from V and 7 bases from J, with 16 bases between. The CDR3 consists of 15 residues. CDR3 in DNA: TGTGCCAGCAGCTTAGAGTGGGTTCAAGAGGGTGGCTACACCTTC. Protein sequence: CASSLEWVQEGGYTF.

V is TRBV7-2 and J is TRBJ1-3; 7 nucleotides align to TRBD1. The CDR3 length is 14 residues. With 5 bases clipped from V and 4 bases from J, the junction kept 5 bases outside the gene matches. Germline V gives CDR1 SGHTA, CDR2 FQGNSA. CDR3 DNA sequence: TGTGCCAGCAGCCAGGACAGGCTCGGAAACACCATATATTTT. It is translated as CASSQDRLGNTIYF. Full variable domain (rest looked up from reference TRBV7-2 and TRBJ1-3): GAGVSQSPSNKVTEKGKDVELRCDPISGHTALYWYRQSLGQGLEFLIYFQGNSAPDKSGLPSDRFSAERTGGSVSTLTIQRTQQEDSAVYLCASSQDRLGNTIYFGEGSWLTVV.

V and J are TRBV6-1 and TRBJ1-2, with 7 positions matching TRBD1. V gave up 3 bases and J gave up 8 bases; unmatched junction bases: 6. The germline V gene has CDR1 MNHNS and CDR2 SASEGT. CDR3 length equals 13 residues. CDR3 region: CASSERQGRGYTF. For the CDR3, the DNA is TGTGCCAGCAGTGAGCGACAGGGTCGGGGCTACACCTTC.

The V and J genes are TRBV2 and TRBJ1-6, with 9 bases that match TRBD1. The V segment lost 7 bases and the J segment 7 bases; nucleotides outside the gene matches: 2. CDR3 length equals 13 residues. Germline-derived CDR1 and CDR2 are SNHLY and FYNNEI. The DNA for the CDR3 is TGTGCCAGCAAGGGACAGGGAAATTCACCCCTCCACTTT. It specifies CASKGQGNSPLHF.

This chain uses TRBV7-8 with TRBJ2-3; D possibly corresponds to TRBD2 (6 bases). Germline-derived CDR1 and CDR2 are SGHVS and FQNEAQ. This CDR3 is built from 14 residues. Trimming took off 2 bases at V and 1 base at J, with 7 bases between the two ends. CDR3 in DNA: TGTGCCAGCAGCTTATCTAGCGGCACAGATACGCAGTATTTT. It codes for CASSLSSGTDTQYF.

This chain connects TRBV4-3 to TRBJ1-2; weak D call: TRBD1 (5 bases). CDR3 length: 14 residues. Germline V gives CDR1 LGHNA, CDR2 YSLEER. V lost 0 bases and J 3 bases, leaving 8 bases between the germline ends. The CDR3 loop reads CASSQDEGHYGYTF. The DNA of the CDR3 is TGCGCCAGCAGCCAAGATGAGGGACACTATGGCTACACCTTC.